Shown below are 6 T cell receptor beta chains from a single sample sequenced in a study of T-cell memory formation after mild COVID-19. TCRdb recomputed calls from the 5' RACE reads with MiXCR, one row per CDR3 protein. Of 100,000 to 120,000 distinct CDR3 sequences listed, about a fifth were seen once; the top ten hold about 38%. The source material was PBMCs or a T cell subset sorted from them (not recorded which). These receptors originate from a young man who had mild COVID-19 (a few samples of this study predate the infection). Cell type and time point are not known.

Ten or more counts support this clonotype. This rearrangement joins TRBV4-2 to TRBJ2-1; 10 nucleotides match TRBD2. CDR3 length equals 17 residues. The trim removed 4 bases at V and 5 bases at J, leaving 11 bases unmatched. CDR1 and CDR2 (germline): LGHNA, YNFKEQ. CDR3 sequence reads: CASSPLNLAGEHNEQFF. The CDR3 nucleotides read TGTGCCAGCAGCCCCTTAAACCTAGCGGGGGAACACAATGAGCAGTTCTTC.

This clonotype was observed a handful of times. The chain has TRBV27 and TRBJ2-2; TRBD1 aligns across 11 bases. Germline V lookup: CDR1 MNHEY, CDR2 SMNVEV (reference sequence). Trimming cost V 5 bases and J 4 bases; bases outside gene matches: 3. The CDR3 contains 15 residues. CDR3 sequence: CASSQGQGATGELFF. The DNA for the CDR3 is TGTGCCAGCAGTCAAGGACAGGGGGCCACCGGGGAGCTGTTTTTT.

A few counts support this clonotype. This rearrangement joins TRBV25-1 to TRBJ2-7; the D is unclear. With 3 bases removed from V and 1 base from J, the gap between germline ends came to 7 bases. The germline CDR1 and CDR2 sequences are MGHDK and SYGVNS. The CDR3 loop spans 13 amino acids. The CDR3 sequence is CASSDAVSYEQYF. The CDR3 nucleotides read TGTGCCAGCAGTGATGCAGTTTCCTACGAGCAGTACTTC.

V and J are TRBV7-3 and TRBJ2-3, with 7 bases identical to TRBD1. The CDR3 is 14 amino acids. The trim removed 5 bases at V and 1 base at J, leaving 3 bases unmatched. Per germline, CDR1 SGHTA and CDR2 FQGTGA. As DNA, the CDR3 is TGTGCCAGCAGCCCCCAGGGGGGCACAGATACGCAGTATTTT. It encodes CASSPQGGTDTQYF.

The gene calls are TRBV12-3 or TRBV12-4 and TRBJ2-5; D might be TRBD1 (5 bases). The CDR3 is 13 amino acids. The V gene lost 7 bases and the J gene lost 0 bases, with 9 bases spanning the gap. The CDR3: CASTQGNQETQYF. CDR3 DNA sequence: TGTGCCAGCACCCAGGGTAACCAAGAGACCCAGTACTTC.

This clonotype was seen repeatedly, ten times or more. The chain is built from TRBV11-2 and TRBJ2-1; a weak D match, TRBD2 (5 bases). The germline V gene encodes CDR1 SGHAT and CDR2 FQNNGV. V shed 5 bases and J shed 10 bases, with 12 bases lying between them. This CDR3 has 12 residues. CDR3 coding DNA: TGTGCCAGCAGCGTTTTACAGCGGGAGCAGTTCTTC. Its translation: CASSVLQREQFF.